Below, one TCR beta chain is given with its context. With 6 bases clipped from V and 4 bases from J, the junction kept 11 bases outside the gene matches. Germline lookup yields CDR1 SGHTA and CDR2 FQGNSA. This CDR3 spans 15 amino acids. These data belong to a study of blood T cells in healthy people across ages. Primed by a sample-barcoded 5' primer and a J-beta primer mix, a second PCR proceeded for about 7 to 11 cycles. MiXCR, run by TCRdb on the 5' RACE reads, gives a single entry per CDR3 protein. In the table there are roughly 800,000 distinct CDR3 sequences, 55% to 70% of which are singletons. The receptor was derived from a young man in good health. Sample: blood. V is TRBV7-2 and J is TRBJ1-1; 7 nucleotides match TRBD1. The CDR3 reads CASRPNTGAATEAFF. CDR3 DNA: TGTGCCAGCAGACCTAATACAGGGGCTGCCACTGAAGCTTTCTTT.